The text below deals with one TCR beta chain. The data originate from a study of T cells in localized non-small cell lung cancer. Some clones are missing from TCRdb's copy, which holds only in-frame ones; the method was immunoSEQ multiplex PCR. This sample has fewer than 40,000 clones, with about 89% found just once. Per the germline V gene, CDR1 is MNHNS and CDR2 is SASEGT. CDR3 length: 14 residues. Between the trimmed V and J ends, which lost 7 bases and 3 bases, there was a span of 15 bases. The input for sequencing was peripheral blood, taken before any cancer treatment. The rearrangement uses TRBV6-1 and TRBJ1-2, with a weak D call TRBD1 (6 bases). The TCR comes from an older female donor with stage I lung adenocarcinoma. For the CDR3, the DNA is TGTGCCAGCACCTCCCTGGGGGCGGACTATGGCTACACCTTC. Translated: CASTSLGADYGYTF.